The 15 T cell receptor beta chains below come from one sample, sequenced in a study of cytomegalovirus exposure and HLA in healthy donors. The PCR ran on 60 Vbeta and 13 Jbeta primers. Repertoires were generated with immunoSEQ multiplex PCR, while TCRdb's copy carries only in-frame clones and drops some. The table has around 130,000 clones, approximately 69% seen once. Sequenced: PBMCs. The receptor set was obtained from a man aged 40-49 years in good health and CMV-seropositive.

This clone has just one count. The gene calls are TRBV2 and TRBJ2-3, with D possibly matching TRBD2 (5 bases). This CDR3 has 10 amino acids. Germline V gives CDR1 SNHLY, CDR2 FYNNEI. Trimming left V 8 bases short and J 9 bases short, with 9 bases between. The DNA of the CDR3 is TGTGCCAGCTCCCAGCGGACGCAGTATTTT. Its translation: CASSQRTQYF.

The V and J genes are TRBV5-1 and TRBJ2-5; 8 bases fit TRBD2. From germline, CDR1 is SGHRS and CDR2 YFSETQ. The length of the CDR3 is 16 residues. V was pared by 1 base and J by 2 bases, with 7 bases of the junction left unmatched. CDR3 nucleotide sequence: TGCGCCAGCAGCTTGCCGAGCGGGAGACGTCAAGAGACCCAGTACTTC. Its translation: CASSLPSGRRQETQYF.

This rearrangement joins TRBV5-4 to TRBJ2-5, with 9 bases lining up with TRBD1. Germline assignment: CDR1 SGHNT and CDR2 YYREEE (reference sequence). The CDR3 is 16 residues long. V lost 0 bases to trimming and J lost 0 bases; unmatched junction nucleotides: 3. The CDR3 bases are TGTGCCAGCAGCTTGGGAGACAGGGGGTACCAAGAGACCCAGTACTTC. Its translation is CASSLGDRGYQETQYF.

The genes are TRBV5-1 and TRBJ2-2; 10 bases line up with TRBD2. The CDR3 spans 15 residues. Per germline, CDR1 SGHRS and CDR2 YFSETQ. The J segment lost 5 bases and the V segment lost 5 bases, leaving 6 bases of the junction unmatched. The CDR3: CASRPQREGTGELFF. CDR3 bases: TGCGCCAGCAGGCCCCAGCGGGAGGGTACCGGGGAGCTGTTTTTT.

The chain is built from TRBV9 and TRBJ1-1; the D gene is possibly TRBD1 (6 bases). The germline V gene encodes CDR1 SGDLS and CDR2 YYNGEE. Trimming stripped 0 bases from V and 4 bases from J, with 13 bases between. This CDR3 has 15 amino acids. CDR3 DNA: TGTGCCAGCAGCGTAGCTCAGGGGAGGGGCACTGAAGCTTTCTTT. It translates to CASSVAQGRGTEAFF.

This chain uses TRBV19 with TRBJ2-7; 8 nucleotides agree with TRBD1. V shed 5 bases, J shed 3 bases, and the junction held 9 bases outside the gene matches. CDR3 length equals 15 residues. Germline CDR1 and CDR2: LNHDA and SQIVND (reference sequence). In DNA form, the CDR3 reads TGTGCCAGTAGTCCCCGGACAGGGAATGGCTACGAGCAGTACTTC. It encodes CASSPRTGNGYEQYF.

Concerning this clone itself: At one end the junction does not follow the germline gene, possibly because of a read error. The chain joins TRBV7-7 to TRBJ2-5; 7 bases are a match to TRBD2. Germline V CDR1 and CDR2: SSHAT, FNYEAQ (reference sequence). This CDR3 spans 14 amino acids. The CDR3 DNA follows: TGTGCTAGCAGCTCGAGCGGGGAACAAGAGACCCAGTACTTC. Its protein product is CASSSSGEQETQYF.

The table lists this clone with a count of one. The chain joins TRBV6-5 to TRBJ2-3, with D possibly TRBD1 on 5 matching bases. This CDR3 is 14 amino acids long. CDR1 MNHEY and CDR2 SVGAGI come from the germline V gene. Trimming shortened V by 7 bases and J by 3 bases, and 14 bases separated the two germline ends. This chain's CDR3 is CASKYVPGTDTQYF. As DNA, the CDR3 is TGTGCCAGCAAGTACGTCCCAGGGACAGATACGCAGTATTTT.

This clone was seen a few times. The chain uses TRBV5-1 and TRBJ2-1, with 8 bases that match TRBD2. The length of the CDR3 is 15 residues. CDR1 and CDR2 (germline): SGHRS, YFSETQ. Trimming took 1 base from V and 9 from J; bases not matched to a gene: 9. CDR3 DNA: TGCGCCAGCAGCTTGCCGGGAGGAGGGACTAGTGAGCAGTTCTTC. This sequence encodes CASSLPGGGTSEQFF.

This chain joins TRBV18 and TRBJ2-5; TRBD2 matches 11 bases. The V and J ends lost 3 bases and 5 bases, in that order; junction bases with no gene match: 8. Germline-derived CDR1 and CDR2 are KGHSH and LQKENI. CDR3 length: 16 residues. The CDR3 region has the DNA TGTGCCAGCTCACCTTTAGCGGGGGGGCCCAAGGAGACCCAGTACTTC. Translated: CASSPLAGGPKETQYF.

This chain joins TRBV19 and TRBJ1-5, with D possibly TRBD1 on 5 matching bases. The germline V and J ends were trimmed by 1 base and 2 bases, with 9 bases remaining between them. Germline CDR1 and CDR2: LNHDA and SQIVND (reference sequence). The CDR3 consists of 15 residues. In DNA, the CDR3 is TGTGCCAGTAGTATAGTGGGGGGGGGCAATCAGCCCCAGCATTTT. This codes for CASSIVGGGNQPQHF.

About this clone itself: At the DNA level, this CDR3 is encoded by other sequences in the same sample as well. This chain links TRBV19 with TRBJ1-1; D remains unclear. Germline loops: CDR1 LNHDA, CDR2 SQIVND (reference sequence). The CDR3 is 13 amino acids. V was cut by 6 bases and J by 1 base, with 9 bases left in between. The CDR3 reads CASRRHTNTEAFF. The CDR3, as DNA: TGTGCCAGTAGGAGGCATACGAACACTGAAGCTTTCTTT.

CDR3 protein: CASSVDRGSGEQYF. The CDR3 DNA follows: TGTGCCAGCAGCGTCGACAGGGGTTCTGGGGAGCAGTACTTC. This chain connects TRBV5-6 to TRBJ2-5; 8 bases line up with TRBD1. This CDR3 has 14 residues. V shed 4 bases and J 11 bases; nucleotides not matched to a gene: 13. Germline lookup yields CDR1 SGHDT and CDR2 YYEEEE.

This clone was detected only a few times. This rearrangement joins TRBV6-4 to TRBJ2-3; D gene uncertain. V lost 4 bases and J lost 2, with 7 bases in between. Germline CDR1 and CDR2: MRHNA and SNTAGT. The CDR3 extends over 13 amino acids. Here the CDR3 DNA reads TGTGCCAGCAGTGCCCAACTCACAGATACGCAGTATTTT. This encodes CASSAQLTDTQYF.

This clone was observed a handful of times. For the CDR3, the DNA is TGTGCCGTATCCTCAGGGGCGACTAATGAAAAACTGTTTTTT. Translated: CAVSSGATNEKLFF. V usage is TRBV19 and J usage is TRBJ1-4; D perhaps matches TRBD1 (6 bases). Germline V gene lookup returns CDR1 LNHDA and CDR2 SQIVND (reference sequence). The CDR3 runs to 14 residues. The ends were cut back, 11 bases at V and 2 bases at J, with 15 bases in the middle.